The source of this T cell receptor (beta chain) is a study of regulatory T cells in long-lasting Graves disease. Notes on the study in general: TRBV28, TRBJ1-2 and TRBJ2-5 were favored in persistent disease. Limited samples may have lowered accuracy.

Time point of the sample: persistent/refractory GD, antithyroid drugs over 5 years with positive TRAb. PBMC-derived RNA was used for the TCR library. This clonotype appeared a few times. Its matching antigen is unknown. Through Arm-PCR of CDR3 regions and iRepertoire HTBI primers, TCR beta libraries were built. In the study's own analysis: Among the samples, approximately 60 TRBV and 13 to 15 TRBJ segments were identified. TCRdb re-called the multiplex PCR reads with MiXCR, one entry per CDR3 protein. The authors' filters were not applied to this entry. Of some 450,000 distinct CDR3 sequences listed, around 20% were seen once; the top ten hold approximately 25%. The germline V gene encodes CDR1 SGHRS and CDR2 YFSETQ. The CDR3 has 15 residues. Trimming took off 4 bases at V and 1 base at J, with 12 bases between the two ends.

The sample was peripheral blood mononuclear cells (PBMCs), taken when the disease was refractory, from a patient treated with antithyroid drugs. J is TRBJ1-5 and V is TRBV5-1; tentative D call: TRBD1 (6 bases). This sequence was found in a female donor with Graves disease. This CDR3 is CASSLTGKSNQPQHF. Written as DNA, the CDR3 is TGCGCCAGCAGCCTCACAGGGAAAAGCAATCAGCCCCAGCATTTT. Together with reference TRBV5-1 and TRBJ1-5, the CDR3 gives the full variable domain: KAGVTQTPRYLIKTRGQQVTLSCSPISGHRSVSWYQQTPGQGLQFLFEYFSETQRNKGNFPGRFSGRQFSNSRSEMNVSTLELGDSALYLCASSLTGKSNQPQHFGDGTRLSIL.